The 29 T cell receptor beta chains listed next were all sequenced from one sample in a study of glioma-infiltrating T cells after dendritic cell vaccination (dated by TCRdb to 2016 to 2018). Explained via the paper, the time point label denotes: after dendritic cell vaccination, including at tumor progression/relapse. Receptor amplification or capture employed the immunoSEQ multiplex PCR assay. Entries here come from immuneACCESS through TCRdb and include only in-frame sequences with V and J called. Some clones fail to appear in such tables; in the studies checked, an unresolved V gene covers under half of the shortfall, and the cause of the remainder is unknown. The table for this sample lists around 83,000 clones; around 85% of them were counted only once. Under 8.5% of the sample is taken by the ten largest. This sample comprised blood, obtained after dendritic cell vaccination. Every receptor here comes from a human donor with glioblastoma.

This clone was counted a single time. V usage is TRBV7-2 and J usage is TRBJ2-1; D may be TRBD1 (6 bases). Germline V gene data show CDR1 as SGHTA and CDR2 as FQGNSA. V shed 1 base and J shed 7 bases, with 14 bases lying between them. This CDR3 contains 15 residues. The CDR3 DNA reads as TGTGCCAGCAGCTTAGTTGGGGGCCTGGGAAATGAGCAGTTCTTC. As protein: CASSLVGGLGNEQFF.

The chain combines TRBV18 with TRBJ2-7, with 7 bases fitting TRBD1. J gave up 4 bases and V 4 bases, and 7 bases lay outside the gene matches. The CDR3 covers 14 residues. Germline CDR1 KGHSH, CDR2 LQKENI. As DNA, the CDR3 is TGTGCCAGCTCACTGGGGACAGCCATGTACGAGCAGTACTTC. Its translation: CASSLGTAMYEQYF.

The CDR3 loop reads CASSPNRGPNTEAFF. The DNA for the CDR3 is TGTGCCAGCAGCCCGAACAGGGGCCCTAACACTGAAGCTTTCTTT. This chain links TRBV7-2 with TRBJ1-1, with TRBD1 identical over 7 bases. This CDR3 region has 15 residues. CDR1 and CDR2 (germline): SGHTA, FQGNSA. V dropped 5 bases and J dropped 2; count of bases not matched to a gene: 8.

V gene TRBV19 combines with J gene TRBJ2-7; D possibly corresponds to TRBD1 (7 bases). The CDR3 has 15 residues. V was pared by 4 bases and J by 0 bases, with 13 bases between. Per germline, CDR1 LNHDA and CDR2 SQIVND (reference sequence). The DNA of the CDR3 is TGTGCCAGTAGTACAGGGGGGACACACTCCTACGAGCAGTACTTC. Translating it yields CASSTGGTHSYEQYF. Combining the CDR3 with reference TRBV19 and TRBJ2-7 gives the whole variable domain DGGITQSPKYLFRKEGQNVTLSCEQNLNHDAMYWYRQDPGQGLRLIYYSQIVNDFQKGDIAEGYSVSREKKESFPLTVTSAQKNPTAFYLCASSTGGTHSYEQYFGPGTRLTVT.

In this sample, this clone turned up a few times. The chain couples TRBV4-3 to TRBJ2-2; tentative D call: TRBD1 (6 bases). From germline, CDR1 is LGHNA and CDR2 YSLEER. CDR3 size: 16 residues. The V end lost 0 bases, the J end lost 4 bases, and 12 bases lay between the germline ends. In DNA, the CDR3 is TGCGCCAGCAGCCAAGATACAGGGTTCTCCACCGGGGAGCTGTTTTTT. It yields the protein CASSQDTGFSTGELFF.

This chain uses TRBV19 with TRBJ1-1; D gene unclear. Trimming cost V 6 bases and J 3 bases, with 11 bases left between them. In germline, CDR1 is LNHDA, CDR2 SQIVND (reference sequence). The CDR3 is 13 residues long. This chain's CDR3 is CASSINGDTEAFF. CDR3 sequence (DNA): TGTGCCAGTAGCATAAACGGGGACACTGAAGCTTTCTTT.

The CDR3 loop reads CASSLPGLSRSSGNTIYF. CDR3 in DNA: TGTGCCAGCAGCTTACCGGGACTATCCCGATCCTCTGGAAACACCATATATTTT. The chain uses TRBV7-6 and TRBJ1-3; a weak D match, TRBD1 (5 bases). CDR1 is SGHVS, CDR2 FNYEAQ, per germline. The CDR3 sequence is 18 residues long. Trimming left V 2 bases short and J 0 bases short, with 17 bases between.

The CDR3 sequence: CASSFSGTGTDTQYF. CDR3 in DNA: TGTGCCAGCAGTTTTAGCGGAACTGGCACAGATACGCAGTATTTT. The chain links TRBV27 to TRBJ2-3; perhaps TRBD2 as D (6 bases). The CDR3 consists of 15 residues. CDR1 MNHEY and CDR2 SMNVEV come from the germline V gene (reference sequence). Trimming removed 3 bases from V and 1 base from J, with 11 bases in between.

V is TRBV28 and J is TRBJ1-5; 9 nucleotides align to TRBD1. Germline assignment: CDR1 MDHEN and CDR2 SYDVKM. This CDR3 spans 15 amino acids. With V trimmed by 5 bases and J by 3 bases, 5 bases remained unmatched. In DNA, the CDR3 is TGTGCCAGCAGTCGGGACAGGGTCATCAATCAGCCCCAGCATTTT. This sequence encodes CASSRDRVINQPQHF.

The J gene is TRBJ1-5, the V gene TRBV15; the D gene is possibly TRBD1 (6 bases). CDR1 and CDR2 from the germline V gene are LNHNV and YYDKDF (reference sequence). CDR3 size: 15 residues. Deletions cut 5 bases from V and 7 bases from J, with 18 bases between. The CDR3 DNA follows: TGTGCCACCAGCCTACGCAGGGGAAGTGGCCAGCCCCAGCATTTT. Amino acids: CATSLRRGSGQPQHF.

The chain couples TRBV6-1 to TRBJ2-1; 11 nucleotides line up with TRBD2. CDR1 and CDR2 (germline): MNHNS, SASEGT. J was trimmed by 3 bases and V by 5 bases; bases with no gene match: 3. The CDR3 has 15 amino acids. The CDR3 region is CASSRGLADYNEQFF. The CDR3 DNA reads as TGTGCCAGCAGTCGGGGACTAGCGGACTACAATGAGCAGTTCTTC.

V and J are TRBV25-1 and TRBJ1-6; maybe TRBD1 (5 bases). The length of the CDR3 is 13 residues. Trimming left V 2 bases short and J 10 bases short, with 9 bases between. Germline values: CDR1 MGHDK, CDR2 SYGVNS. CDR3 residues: CASSETGGSPLHF. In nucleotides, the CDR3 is TGTGCCAGCAGTGAAACAGGTGGATCACCCCTCCACTTT.

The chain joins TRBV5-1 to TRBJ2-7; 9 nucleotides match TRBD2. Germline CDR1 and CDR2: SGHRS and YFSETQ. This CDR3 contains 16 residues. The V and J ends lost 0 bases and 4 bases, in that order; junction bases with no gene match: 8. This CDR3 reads CASSLVSGRSSYEQYF. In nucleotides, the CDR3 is TGCGCCAGCAGCTTGGTCAGCGGGAGGTCTAGTTACGAGCAGTACTTC.

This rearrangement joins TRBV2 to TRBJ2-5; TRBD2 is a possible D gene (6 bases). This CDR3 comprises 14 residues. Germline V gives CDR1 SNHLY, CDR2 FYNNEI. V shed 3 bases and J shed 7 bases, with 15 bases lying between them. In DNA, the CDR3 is TGTGCCAGCAGTGATACCGGGACTCTCGGGACCCAGTACTTC. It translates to CASSDTGTLGTQYF.

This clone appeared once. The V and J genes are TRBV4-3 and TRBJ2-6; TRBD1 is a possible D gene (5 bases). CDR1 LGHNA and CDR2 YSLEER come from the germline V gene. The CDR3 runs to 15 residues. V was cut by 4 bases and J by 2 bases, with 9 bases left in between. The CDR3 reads CASSPTQAGANVLTF. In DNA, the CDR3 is TGCGCCAGCAGCCCGACACAGGCTGGGGCCAACGTCCTGACTTTC.

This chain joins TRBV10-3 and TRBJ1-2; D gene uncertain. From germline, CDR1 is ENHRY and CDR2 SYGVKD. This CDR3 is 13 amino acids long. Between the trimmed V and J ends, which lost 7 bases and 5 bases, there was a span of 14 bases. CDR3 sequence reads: CAIKIDGGYGYTF. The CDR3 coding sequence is TGTGCCATCAAAATTGACGGAGGGTATGGCTACACCTTC.

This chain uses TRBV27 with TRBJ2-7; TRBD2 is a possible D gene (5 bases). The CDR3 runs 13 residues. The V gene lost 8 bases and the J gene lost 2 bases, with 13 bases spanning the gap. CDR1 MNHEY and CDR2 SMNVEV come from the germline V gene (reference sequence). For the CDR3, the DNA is TGTGCCAGCTTGGACTTACCGCCCTACGAGCAGTACTTC. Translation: CASLDLPPYEQYF.

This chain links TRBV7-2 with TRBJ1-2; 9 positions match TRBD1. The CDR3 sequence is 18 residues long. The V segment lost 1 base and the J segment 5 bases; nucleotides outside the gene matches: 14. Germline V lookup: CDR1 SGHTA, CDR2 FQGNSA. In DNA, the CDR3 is TGTGCCAGCAGCTTAGTCCCGACAGGGGGACGGGGGGGGTATGGCTACACCTTC. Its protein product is CASSLVPTGGRGGYGYTF.

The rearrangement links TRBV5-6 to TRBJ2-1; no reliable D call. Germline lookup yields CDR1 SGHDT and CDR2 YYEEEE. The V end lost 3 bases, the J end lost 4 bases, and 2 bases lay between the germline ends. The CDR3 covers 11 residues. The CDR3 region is CASSSYNEQFF. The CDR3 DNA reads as TGTGCCAGCAGCTCTTACAATGAGCAGTTCTTC. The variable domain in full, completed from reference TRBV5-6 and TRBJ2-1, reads DAGVTQSPTHLIKTRGQQVTLRCSPKSGHDTVSWYQQALGQGPQFIFQYYEEEERQRGNFPDRFSGHQFPNYSSELNVNALLLGDSALYLCASSSYNEQFFGPGTRLTVL.

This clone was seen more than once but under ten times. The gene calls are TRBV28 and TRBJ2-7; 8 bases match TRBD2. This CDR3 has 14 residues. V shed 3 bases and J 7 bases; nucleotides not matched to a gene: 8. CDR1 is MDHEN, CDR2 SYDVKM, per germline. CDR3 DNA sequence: TGTGCCAGCAGTTTCCCTAACGGGGGGGGAGAGCAGTACTTC. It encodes CASSFPNGGGEQYF.

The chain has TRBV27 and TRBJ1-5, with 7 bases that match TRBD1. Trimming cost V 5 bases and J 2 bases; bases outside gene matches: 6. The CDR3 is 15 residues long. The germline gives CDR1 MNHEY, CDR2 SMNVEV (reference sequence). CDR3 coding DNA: TGTGCCAGCAGTCTACAGGGGTTTGGCAATCAGCCCCAGCATTTT. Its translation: CASSLQGFGNQPQHF.

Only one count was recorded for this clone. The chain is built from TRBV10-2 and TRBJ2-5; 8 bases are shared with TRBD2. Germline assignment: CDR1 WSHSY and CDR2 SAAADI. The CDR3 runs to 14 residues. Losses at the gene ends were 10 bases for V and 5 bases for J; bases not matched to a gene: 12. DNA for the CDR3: TGCGCCATCCGCCGAGCGGGAGTCGGGGAGACCCAGTACTTC. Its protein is CAIRRAGVGETQYF.

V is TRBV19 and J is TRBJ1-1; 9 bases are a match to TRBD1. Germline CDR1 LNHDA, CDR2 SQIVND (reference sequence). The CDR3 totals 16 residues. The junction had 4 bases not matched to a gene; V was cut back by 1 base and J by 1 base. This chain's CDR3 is CASSIATGGRNTEAFF. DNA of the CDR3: TGTGCCAGTAGTATAGCCACAGGGGGCCGGAACACTGAAGCTTTCTTT.

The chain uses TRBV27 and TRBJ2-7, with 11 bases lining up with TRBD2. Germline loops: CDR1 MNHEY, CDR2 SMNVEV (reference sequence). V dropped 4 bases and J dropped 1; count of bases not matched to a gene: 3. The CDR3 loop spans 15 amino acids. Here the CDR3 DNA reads TGTGCCAGCAGTTCACTAGCGGGGGTGTCCTACGAGCAGTACTTC. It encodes CASSSLAGVSYEQYF.

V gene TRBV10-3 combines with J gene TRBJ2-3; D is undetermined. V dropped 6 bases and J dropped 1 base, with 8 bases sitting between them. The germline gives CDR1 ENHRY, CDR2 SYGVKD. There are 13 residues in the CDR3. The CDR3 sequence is CAISRLGTDTQYF. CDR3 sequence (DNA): TGTGCCATCAGCCGTCTAGGCACAGATACGCAGTATTTT.

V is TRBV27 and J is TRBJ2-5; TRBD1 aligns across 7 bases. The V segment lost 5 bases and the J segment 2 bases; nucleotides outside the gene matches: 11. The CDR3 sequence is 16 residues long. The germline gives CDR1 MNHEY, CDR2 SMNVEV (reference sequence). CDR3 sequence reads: CASSLLGTAGQETQYF. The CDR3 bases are TGTGCCAGCAGTCTCCTCGGGACAGCCGGGCAAGAGACCCAGTACTTC.

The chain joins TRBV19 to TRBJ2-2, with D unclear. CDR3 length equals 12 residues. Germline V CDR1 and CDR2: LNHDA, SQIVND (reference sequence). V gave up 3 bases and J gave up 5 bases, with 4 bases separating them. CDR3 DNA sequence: TGTGCCAGTAGTATGAGGACCGGGGAGCTGTTTTTT. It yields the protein CASSMRTGELFF.

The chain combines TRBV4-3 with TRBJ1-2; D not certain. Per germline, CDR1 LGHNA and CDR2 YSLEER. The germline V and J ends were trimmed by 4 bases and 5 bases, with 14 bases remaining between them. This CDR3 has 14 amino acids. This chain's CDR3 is CASSPRTPGYGYTF. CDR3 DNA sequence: TGCGCCAGCAGCCCCAGAACCCCGGGTTATGGCTACACCTTC.

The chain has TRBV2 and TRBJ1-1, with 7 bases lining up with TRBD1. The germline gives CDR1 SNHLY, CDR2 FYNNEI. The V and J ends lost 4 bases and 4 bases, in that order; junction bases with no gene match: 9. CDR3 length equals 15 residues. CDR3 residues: CASSGTGLGGTEAFF. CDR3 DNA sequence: TGTGCCAGCAGTGGGACAGGTCTTGGCGGCACTGAAGCTTTCTTT.